Below, 18 T cell receptor beta chains from the same sample are listed, as sequenced in a study of Graves' ophthalmopathy and Graves' hyperthyroidism. Amplifying from RNA transcripts, the study obtained TCR beta CDR3 regions. First-round RT-PCR with HTBI primers preceded a second-round multiplex PCR. Using its own MiXCR run on the multiplex PCR reads, TCRdb lists one record per CDR3 protein. The table includes about 640,000 distinct CDR3 sequences, roughly 41% detected once. The sample taken for sequencing was peripheral blood. These receptor sequences come from an adult man with Graves' ophthalmopathy.

Ten or more counts support this clonotype. CDR3 coding DNA: TGCAGCGTTGTGACGGCCTCTGGGGCCAACGTCCTGACTTTC. Its translation is CSVVTASGANVLTF. The chain employs TRBV29-1 and TRBJ2-6; D uncertain. Germline values: CDR1 SQVTM, CDR2 ANQGSEA. The V end was cut by 4 bases, the J end by 0 bases, with 7 bases between. The CDR3 has 14 residues.

The chain combines TRBV10-3 with TRBJ2-7, with unresolved D. From germline, CDR1 is ENHRY and CDR2 SYGVKD. This CDR3 contains 11 residues. Trimming removed 9 bases from V and 4 bases from J, with 10 bases in between. The CDR3 coding sequence is TGTGCCATTAGTAAGTCTTACGAGCAGTACTTC. It specifies CAISKSYEQYF.

V is TRBV2 and J is TRBJ1-3, with no clear D. Germline V gene data show CDR1 as SNHLY and CDR2 as FYNNEI. The CDR3 runs 13 residues. V lost 1 base to trimming and J lost 4 bases, with 5 bases between them. The CDR3 spells CASSEGRGNTIYF. CDR3 nucleotides: TGTGCCAGCAGTGAAGGTCGGGGAAACACCATATATTTT.

CDR3 sequence reads: CASSLVQGFDQPQHF. CDR3 coding DNA: TGTGCCAGCAGCTTAGTACAGGGGTTTGATCAGCCCCAGCATTTT. V is TRBV7-9 and J is TRBJ1-5, with 7 bases identical to TRBD1. This CDR3 is built from 15 residues. The J segment lost 5 bases and the V segment lost 1 base, leaving 5 bases of the junction unmatched. The germline gives CDR1 SEHNR, CDR2 FQNEAQ (reference sequence). Complete variable domain (other parts from reference TRBV7-9 and TRBJ1-5): DTGVSQNPRHKITKRGQNVTFRCDPISEHNRLYWYRQTLGQGPEFLTYFQNEAQLEKSRLLSDRFSAERPKGSFSTLEIQRTEQGDSAMYLCASSLVQGFDQPQHFGDGTRLSIL.

This clonotype was counted many times. The chain couples TRBV24-1 to TRBJ2-2, with 7 bases that match TRBD1. The CDR3 loop spans 16 amino acids. Trimming cost V 1 base and J 4 bases; bases outside gene matches: 5. CDR1 KGHDR and CDR2 SFDVKD come from the germline V gene. CDR3 nucleotide sequence: TGTGCCACCAGTGATTTATCCGGGACAGCCACCGGGGAGCTGTTTTTT. Translation gives CATSDLSGTATGELFF.

This chain connects TRBV29-1 to TRBJ1-2, with a possible D match to TRBD1 (6 bases). The V end lost 7 bases, the J end lost 6 bases, and 12 bases lay between the germline ends. Germline loops: CDR1 SQVTM, CDR2 ANQGSEA. The CDR3 has 11 residues. CDR3 loop: CSAQKGDGYTF. The CDR3 DNA follows: TGCAGCGCACAAAAGGGGGATGGCTACACCTTC.

A word on this clonotype: No conserved phenylalanine or tryptophan ends this CDR3, so it is likely a read error. The chain uses TRBV5-1 and TRBJ2-7; 10 bases are a match to TRBD2. Germline lookup yields CDR1 SGHRS and CDR2 YFSETQ. V lost 0 bases to trimming and J lost 5 bases; unmatched junction nucleotides: 8. This CDR3 comprises 16 residues. The CDR3 DNA reads as TGCGCCAGCAGCTTGGCCGGATTAGCGGGAGGTAACGAGCAGTACTGC. Its protein product is CASSLAGLAGGNEQYC.

In regard to this clonotype: A read error is possible here, since a much larger clone lies one base away. Lacking the conserved final phenylalanine or tryptophan, this CDR3 likely reflects a read error. The chain combines TRBV5-1 with TRBJ2-5, with TRBD1 identical over 8 bases. Germline V gene lookup returns CDR1 SGHRS and CDR2 YFSETQ. This CDR3 region has 15 residues. With V trimmed by 4 bases and J by 5 bases, 10 bases remained unmatched. This chain's CDR3 is CASSHGQGQGETQYC. CDR3 nucleotide sequence: TGCGCCAGCAGCCACGGACAGGGCCAGGGGGAGACCCAGTACTGC.

Many counts were recorded for this clonotype. The CDR3 loop reads CASTKTGGVGNTIYF. The CDR3 coding sequence is TGTGCCAGTACCAAGACAGGGGGAGTTGGAAACACCATATATTTT. The gene calls are TRBV19 and TRBJ1-3; 9 positions agree with TRBD1. V was pared by 7 bases and J by 3 bases, with 7 bases of the junction left unmatched. This CDR3 is built from 15 residues. Germline CDR1 and CDR2: LNHDA and SQIVND (reference sequence). Filled out from reference TRBV19 and TRBJ1-3, the complete variable domain reads DGGITQSPKYLFRKEGQNVTLSCEQNLNHDAMYWYRQDPGQGLRLIYYSQIVNDFQKGDIAEGYSVSREKKESFPLTVTSAQKNPTAFYLCASTKTGGVGNTIYFGEGSWLTVV.

This clonotype was recorded many times. V and J are TRBV4-3 and TRBJ1-5; 8 bases are a match to TRBD1. Germline CDR1 LGHNA, CDR2 YSLEER. The CDR3 has 16 amino acids. Trimming took 0 bases from V and 4 from J; bases not matched to a gene: 5. The CDR3 loop reads CASSQDRGHGNQPQHF. CDR3 bases: TGCGCCAGCAGCCAAGACAGGGGGCATGGGAATCAGCCCCAGCATTTT.

The chain recombines TRBV7-9 with TRBJ1-2; 8 positions match TRBD1. The junction had 7 bases not matched to a gene; V was cut back by 5 bases and J by 2 bases. CDR1 and CDR2 (germline): SEHNR, FQNEAQ (reference sequence). The CDR3 totals 15 residues. CDR3 region: CASSPWQGANYGYTF. The CDR3 DNA is TGTGCCAGCAGCCCATGGCAGGGGGCGAACTATGGCTACACCTTC.

This clonotype showed up many times. The chain links TRBV7-6 to TRBJ2-7, with a tentative D call TRBD2 (6 bases). Germline loops: CDR1 SGHVS, CDR2 FNYEAQ. The CDR3 is 12 amino acids. V was shortened by 5 bases and J by 7 bases, with 12 bases between the two germline ends. The chain's CDR3 is CASSRDSGEQYF. As DNA, the CDR3 is TGTGCCAGCAGCCGGGACTCCGGGGAGCAGTACTTC. Variable domain in full (rest from reference TRBV7-6 and TRBJ2-7): GAGVSQSPRYKVTKRGQDVALRCDPISGHVSLYWYRQALGQGPEFLTYFNYEAQQDKSGLPNDRFSAERPEGSISTLTIQRTEQRDSAMYRCASSRDSGEQYFGPGTRLTVT.

The chain combines TRBV2 with TRBJ2-5; 8 bases are shared with TRBD1. This CDR3 has 14 residues. V dropped 6 bases and J dropped 2; count of bases not matched to a gene: 5. Per germline, CDR1 SNHLY and CDR2 FYNNEI. The CDR3 DNA reads as TGTGCCAGCAGGGCGGACAGGGATCAAGAGACCCAGTACTTC. This codes for CASRADRDQETQYF.

The rearrangement joins TRBV29-1 to TRBJ2-5, with 10 bases identical to TRBD2. CDR3 length: 14 residues. The trim removed 6 bases at V and 5 bases at J, leaving 9 bases unmatched. From germline, CDR1 is SQVTM and CDR2 ANQGSEA. The CDR3 coding sequence is TGCAGCGTCGGAGCGGGAGGGCCGGGGGAGACCCAGTACTTC. Residues: CSVGAGGPGETQYF.

This clonotype was picked up a small number of times. At one end, the junction sequence differs from germline, possibly due to a read error. The chain links TRBV10-3 to TRBJ1-2; D unresolved. This CDR3 contains 13 residues. Germline loops: CDR1 ENHRY, CDR2 SYGVKD. Written as DNA, the CDR3 is TGTGCCAGCAGTTACTTTCAAAACTATGGCTACACCTTC. Amino acids: CASSYFQNYGYTF.

The chain joins TRBV7-2 to TRBJ2-5; 11 nucleotides agree with TRBD2. Trimming cost V 0 bases and J 5 bases; bases outside gene matches: 5. The CDR3 has 16 residues. Germline CDR1 reads SGHTA; CDR2 reads FQGNSA. As DNA, the CDR3 is TGTGCCAGCAGCTTAGCTGCTAGCGGGGGGCCGGAGACCCAGTACTTC. This translates into CASSLAASGGPETQYF.

About this clonotype itself: Because it lacks the conserved phenylalanine or tryptophan at the end, this CDR3 is likely a read error. The limits of the CDR3 on the DNA are not certain, so only TCRdb's listed CDR3 is given. This chain uses TRBV11-2 with TRBJ2-6. The CDR3 comprises 8 residues, both ends counted. CDR1 and CDR2 (germline): SGHAT, FQNNGV. The CDR3 sequence: CASRATSS.

At least ten counts were recorded for this clonotype. The chain joins TRBV2 to TRBJ1-1; 7 nucleotides agree with TRBD1. J gave up 5 bases and V 6 bases, and 3 bases lay outside the gene matches. Per germline, CDR1 SNHLY and CDR2 FYNNEI. The CDR3 consists of 12 residues. CDR3 nucleotides: TGTGCCAGCAGGCCGGACAGGACTGAAGCTTTCTTT. It specifies CASRPDRTEAFF.